This section outlines one T cell receptor beta chain sequence together with its context. Its antigen is unidentified. Sequencing used immunoSEQ multiplex PCR; TCRdb keeps in-frame clones, though not all of them. The top ten hold less than 15% of the sample, which has around 30,000 clones, 70% to 75% seen once. These data belong to a study of radiotherapy plus CTLA-4 blockade in lung cancer. Whole-study results and caveats: Reports state that early shifts in blood T cell clones, with interferon-beta, best predicted response.

Participants had chemo-refractory metastatic non-small-cell lung cancer and were treated with focal radiation plus ipilimumab CTLA-4 blockade. Deletions cut 5 bases from V and 0 bases from J, with 11 bases between. This CDR3 is built from 15 residues. Germline V gene sequence: CDR1 MNHEY, CDR2 SMNVEV (reference sequence). This TCR was recovered from a human donor with non-small cell lung cancer that progressed on radiotherapy plus ipilimumab. The genes are TRBV27 and TRBJ2-1; D gene uncertain. The input for sequencing was peripheral blood, taken from a patient treated with radiotherapy plus ipilimumab. CDR3 in DNA: TGTGCCAGCAGTGATTCTCTCTTCTCCTACAATGAGCAGTTCTTC. Translating gives CASSDSLFSYNEQFF.